This T cell receptor (beta chain) came from a study of blood T cells in healthy people across ages. Only a few counts were recorded for this clonotype. CDR3 size: 13 residues. V was shortened by 5 bases and J by 2 bases, with 9 bases between the two germline ends. Primed by a sample-barcoded 5' primer and a J-beta primer mix, a second PCR proceeded for about 7 to 11 cycles. TCRdb passed the 5' RACE reads through MiXCR, listing each CDR3 protein once. The sample has approximately 800,000 distinct CDR3 sequences; roughly 25% are singletons. These sequences were also reported in another study, on T cells of mothers and their children.

This receptor was obtained from a boy aged 10-17 years in good health. V gene TRBV12-3 or TRBV12-4 combines with J gene TRBJ2-5; no clear D. The material sequenced was blood. CDR3 sequence reads: CASSIMRQETQYF. In DNA, the CDR3 is TGTGCCAGCAGTATCATGCGGCAAGAGACCCAGTACTTC.